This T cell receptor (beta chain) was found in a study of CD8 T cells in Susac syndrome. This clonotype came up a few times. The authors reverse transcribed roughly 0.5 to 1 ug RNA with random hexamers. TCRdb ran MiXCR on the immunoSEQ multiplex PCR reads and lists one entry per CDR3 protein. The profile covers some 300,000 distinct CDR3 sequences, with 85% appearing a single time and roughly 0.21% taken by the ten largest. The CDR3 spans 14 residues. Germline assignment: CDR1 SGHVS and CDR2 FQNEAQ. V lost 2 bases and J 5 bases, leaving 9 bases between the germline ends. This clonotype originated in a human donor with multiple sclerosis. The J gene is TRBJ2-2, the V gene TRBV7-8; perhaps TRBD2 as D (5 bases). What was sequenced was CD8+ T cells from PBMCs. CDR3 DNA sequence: TGTGCCAGCAGCTTACTTACTAGTACCGGGGAGCTGTTTTTT. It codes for CASSLLTSTGELFF.